This passage covers 2 T cell receptor beta chains from one sample sequenced in a study of blood T cell repertoires in COVID-19. The data were produced by immunoSEQ multiplex PCR, yet TCRdb's version contains in-frame clones alone and is incomplete. Of about 410,000 clones in the sample, roughly 90% were seen once. Sequenced: peripheral blood. Receptors were obtained from a woman under 40 with active or convalescent COVID-19.

The CDR3 sequence is CASSPPGQTNEKLFF. CDR3 coding DNA: TGTGCCAGCTCACCACCGGGACAGACTAATGAAAAACTGTTTTTT. The gene calls are TRBV18 and TRBJ1-4, with 7 positions matching TRBD1. The length of the CDR3 is 15 residues. The junction had 0 bases not matched to a gene; V was cut back by 0 bases and J by 2 bases. From germline, CDR1 is KGHSH and CDR2 LQKENI.

The V call is TRBV2, the J call TRBJ1-1, with 7 bases fitting TRBD1. CDR3 length: 13 amino acids. V lost 4 bases to trimming and J lost 6 bases; unmatched junction nucleotides: 5. Germline CDR1 and CDR2: SNHLY and FYNNEI. CDR3 sequence (DNA): TGTGCCAGCAGTGGAGGGGGCTTATCTGAAGCTTTCTTT. Amino acid sequence: CASSGGGLSEAFF.